A single sample is the source of the 30 T cell receptor beta chains below, sequenced in a study of blood T cells in healthy people across ages. Using a J-beta primer mix together with a sample-barcoded 5' primer, a second PCR was run for about 6 to 12 cycles. One entry per CDR3 protein, called by TCRdb with MiXCR from the 5' RACE reads. The data show hundreds of thousands of distinct CDR3 sequences, with around two fifths seen just once and around 21% held by the top ten. Sequenced: blood. These receptor sequences come from a man between 60 and 75 years old in good health.

The chain combines TRBV27 with TRBJ1-1; possibly TRBD1 for D (5 bases). CDR3 length: 13 residues. The germline gives CDR1 MNHEY, CDR2 SMNVEV (reference sequence). Trimming removed 7 bases from V and 0 bases from J, with 9 bases in between. CDR3 residues: CASNGGMNTEAFF. The CDR3 bases are TGTGCCAGCAACGGGGGGATGAACACTGAAGCTTTCTTT.

V and J are TRBV12-3 or TRBV12-4 and TRBJ1-2; D is uncertain. V was pared by 5 bases and J by 3 bases, with 10 bases between. The CDR3 spans 13 residues. CDR3: CASSPNDYYGYTF. For the CDR3, the DNA is TGTGCCAGCAGTCCGAATGACTACTATGGCTACACCTTC.

This clonotype was seen more than once but under ten times. CDR3 in DNA: TGCAGTGCCCGACTCGGGGGGGGTGAGCAGTTCTTC. It translates to CSARLGGGEQFF. The V call is TRBV20-1, the J call TRBJ2-1; the match to TRBD2 covers 8 bases. This CDR3 is 12 amino acids long. V was pared by 6 bases and J by 9 bases, with 7 bases of the junction left unmatched. Germline V gene lookup returns CDR1 DFQATT and CDR2 SNEGSKA (reference sequence).

The chain recombines TRBV10-3 with TRBJ2-5, with D maybe TRBD2 (5 bases). The DNA matches TRBJ2-7 better at its end, which makes the J call doubtful. Germline values: CDR1 ENHRY, CDR2 SYGVKD. The CDR3 runs to 13 residues. The CDR3 nucleotides read TGTGCCATCAGTGAAAACTCGGGGAGCGAGCAGTACTTC. The encoded protein is CAISENSGSEQYF.

This chain joins TRBV12-3 or TRBV12-4 and TRBJ2-1, with 14 bases fitting TRBD2. This CDR3 region has 16 residues. Trimming cost V 5 bases and J 12 bases; bases outside gene matches: 12. As DNA, the CDR3 is TGTGCCAGCAGTCCCCGACTAGCGGGGGGGTACCTTGGGCAGTTCTTC. This gives the protein CASSPRLAGGYLGQFF.

The chain couples TRBV7-2 to TRBJ1-4; D is uncertain. The CDR3 is made up of 15 amino acids. V dropped 5 bases and J dropped 8 bases, with 18 bases sitting between them. Germline CDR1 SGHTA, CDR2 FQGNSA. In DNA form, the CDR3 reads TGTGCCAGCAGCCCGATCCCAGGCGGGGTGGAAAAACTGTTTTTT. Amino acids: CASSPIPGGVEKLFF.

The V and J genes are TRBV3-1 and TRBJ2-6; TRBD2 agrees at 7 bases. The germline gives CDR1 LGHDT, CDR2 YNNKEL (reference sequence). Losses at the gene ends were 3 bases for V and 0 bases for J; bases not matched to a gene: 2. The CDR3 sequence is 16 residues long. The CDR3 here is CASSHGGSSGANVLTF. For the CDR3, the DNA is TGTGCCAGCAGCCACGGCGGGAGCTCTGGGGCCAACGTCCTGACTTTC.

The V call is TRBV4-3, the J call TRBJ1-6, with TRBD1 identical over 8 bases. The germline CDR1 and CDR2 sequences are LGHNA and YSLEER. CDR3 length: 18 amino acids. Trimming took 3 bases from V and 7 from J; bases not matched to a gene: 14. CDR3 region: CASSQTSDRARNNSPLHF. The DNA of the CDR3 is TGCGCCAGCAGCCAGACCTCGGACAGGGCTAGGAACAATTCACCCCTCCACTTT.

The chain recombines TRBV4-3 with TRBJ2-1; possibly TRBD1 for D (5 bases). CDR1 is LGHNA and CDR2 is YSLEER in the germline V gene. Between the trimmed V and J ends, which lost 4 bases and 13 bases, there was a span of 20 bases. The CDR3 consists of 14 residues. CDR3 nucleotide sequence: TGCGCCAGCAGCCCGGACACTGGGAATTTCCTTCAGTTCTTC. Encoded protein: CASSPDTGNFLQFF.

DNA for the CDR3: TGCGCCAGCAGCCAAGACGGAAGGGTCTATTACGAGCAGTACTTC. It codes for CASSQDGRVYYEQYF. V gene TRBV4-1 combines with J gene TRBJ2-7, with unresolved D. V was clipped by 0 bases and J by 4 bases, with 13 bases between them. This CDR3 comprises 15 residues. Germline lookup yields CDR1 MGHRA and CDR2 YSYEKL.

This clonotype was observed a handful of times. The CDR3 sequence is CASGLQLSTDTQYF. CDR3 in DNA: TGTGCTAGTGGTCTCCAACTAAGCACAGATACGCAGTATTTT. The chain is built from TRBV12-5 and TRBJ2-3, with D unresolved. Germline CDR1 and CDR2: LGHNT and FRNRAP. The CDR3 sequence is 14 residues long. V was shortened by 5 bases and J by 0 bases, with 9 bases between the two germline ends.

The chain couples TRBV25-1 to TRBJ1-4; D remains ambiguous. Germline-derived CDR1 and CDR2 are MGHDK and SYGVNS. There are 16 residues in the CDR3. Trimming pared 3 bases from V and 11 bases from J, leaving 22 bases between. The CDR3 nucleotides read TGTGCCAGCAGTGATAATAGGCGTGCCACGGGCTCGAAACTGTTTTTT. It is translated as CASSDNRRATGSKLFF.

V gene TRBV3-1 combines with J gene TRBJ1-1; D is perhaps TRBD1 (5 bases). This CDR3 is built from 14 residues. Germline CDR1 reads LGHDT; CDR2 reads YNNKEL (reference sequence). V lost 4 bases and J 1 base, leaving 10 bases between the germline ends. CDR3: CASSPHTGNTEAFF. The CDR3 DNA follows: TGTGCCAGCAGCCCTCATACAGGGAACACTGAAGCTTTCTTT.

The chain joins TRBV29-1 to TRBJ1-1, with 8 bases lining up with TRBD1. The CDR3 runs 14 residues. Unmatched junction bases numbered 6, after V lost 6 bases and J lost 0 bases. CDR1 SQVTM and CDR2 ANQGSEA come from the germline V gene. CDR3 sequence (DNA): TGCAGCGTCGTCAGGGGGCTCATGAACACTGAAGCTTTCTTT. It is translated as CSVVRGLMNTEAFF.

The rearrangement joins TRBV28 to TRBJ1-1, with TRBD1 matching 8 bases. The CDR3 length is 17 residues. In germline, CDR1 is MDHEN, CDR2 SYDVKM. V gave up 4 bases and J gave up 2 bases; unmatched junction bases: 12. The CDR3 DNA reads as TGTGCCAGCAGTTGGTACAGGGGGACCAGGATAAACACTGAAGCTTTCTTT. Translation gives CASSWYRGTRINTEAFF.

The chain links TRBV5-1 to TRBJ2-2; D is unclear. Germline V gene lookup returns CDR1 SGHRS and CDR2 YFSETQ. The CDR3 runs 16 residues. V shed 0 bases and J shed 3 bases, with 12 bases lying between them. The CDR3: CASSLDGLGYTGELFF. The CDR3 bases are TGCGCCAGCAGCTTGGACGGGCTGGGTTACACCGGGGAGCTGTTTTTT.

The chain employs TRBV7-9 and TRBJ2-1; 7 bases fit TRBD2. Germline loops: CDR1 SEHNR, CDR2 FQNEAQ (reference sequence). V dropped 5 bases and J dropped 4; count of bases not matched to a gene: 8. The CDR3 sequence is 15 residues long. The CDR3 spells CASSRSSGGYNEQFF. CDR3 DNA sequence: TGTGCCAGCAGCCGTTCTAGCGGAGGATACAATGAGCAGTTCTTC.

The CDR3 region is CASGPGTSGGPGIYNEQFF. CDR3 DNA sequence: TGTGCTAGTGGTCCGGGGACTAGCGGGGGGCCGGGGATATACAATGAGCAGTTCTTC. The rearrangement joins TRBV12-5 to TRBJ2-1, with TRBD2 matching 15 bases. This CDR3 comprises 19 residues. Per the germline V gene, CDR1 is LGHNT and CDR2 is FRNRAP. With V trimmed by 5 bases and J by 4 bases, 12 bases remained unmatched.

The genes are TRBV10-3 and TRBJ2-1, with 7 bases aligning to TRBD2. From germline, CDR1 is ENHRY and CDR2 SYGVKD. This CDR3 is 16 amino acids long. Germline trimming cut 0 bases from V and 5 bases from J; bases unmatched to any gene: 7. The CDR3 DNA is TGTGCCATCAGTGAGTCGAAAGCGGGGACGGACAATGAGCAGTTCTTC. It codes for CAISESKAGTDNEQFF.

J is TRBJ2-7 and V is TRBV7-9; TRBD1 is a possible D gene (5 bases). Per germline, CDR1 SEHNR and CDR2 FQNEAQ (reference sequence). This CDR3 comprises 14 residues. Trimming pared 1 base from V and 7 bases from J, leaving 14 bases between. The DNA of the CDR3 is TGTGCCAGCAGCTTAGTAGGGGCCATCGGTGAGCAGTACTTC. It yields the protein CASSLVGAIGEQYF.

This clonotype was seen only a few times. V is TRBV27 and J is TRBJ1-6; 7 bases agree with TRBD1. This CDR3 spans 15 amino acids. In germline, CDR1 is MNHEY, CDR2 SMNVEV (reference sequence). V dropped 5 bases and J dropped 10; count of bases not matched to a gene: 11. CDR3: CASSPRKTGISPLHF. The CDR3 coding sequence is TGTGCCAGCAGTCCCCGAAAGACAGGGATCTCACCCCTCCACTTT.

The table lists this clonotype with a few counts. V and J are TRBV11-3 and TRBJ2-7; D gene unclear. Between the trimmed V and J ends, which lost 1 base and 11 bases, there was a span of 12 bases. CDR3 length equals 12 residues. CDR1 SGHNT and CDR2 YENEEA come from the germline V gene. The CDR3 loop reads CASSLVSDTKYF. DNA for the CDR3: TGTGCCAGCAGCTTAGTGTCTGATACAAAGTACTTC. The full variable domain, with the rest looked up from reference TRBV11-3 and TRBJ2-7, is EAGVVQSPRYKIIEKKQPVAFWCNPISGHNTLYWYLQNLGQGPELLIRYENEEAVDDSQLPKDRFSAERLKGVDSTLKIQPAELGDSAVYLCASSLVSDTKYFGPGTRLTVT.

This chain links TRBV6-5 with TRBJ2-7; a possible D gene is TRBD2 (5 bases). CDR1 and CDR2 from the germline V gene are MNHEY and SVGAGI. This CDR3 contains 13 residues. Trimming left V 8 bases short and J 4 bases short, with 15 bases between. CDR3: CASGWGALYEQYF. CDR3 in DNA: TGTGCCAGCGGCTGGGGAGCACTATACGAGCAGTACTTC.

The V gene is TRBV10-3, the J gene TRBJ2-3; D gene ambiguous. The germline CDR1 and CDR2 sequences are ENHRY and SYGVKD. Trimming removed 3 bases from V and 3 bases from J, with 13 bases in between. The CDR3 covers 15 residues. The CDR3, as DNA: TGTGCCATCAGTGATTCTGGCATCAATACAGATACGCAGTATTTT. It codes for CAISDSGINTDTQYF.

This clonotype was counted at least ten times. The chain combines TRBV4-3 with TRBJ2-7; the D gene is possibly TRBD2 (5 bases). CDR1 LGHNA and CDR2 YSLEER come from the germline V gene. The CDR3 totals 14 residues. Deletions cut 4 bases from V and 0 bases from J, with 10 bases between. The CDR3: CASSRGVYSYEQYF. In DNA, the CDR3 is TGCGCCAGCAGCCGGGGAGTCTACTCCTACGAGCAGTACTTC.

The chain couples TRBV9 to TRBJ2-7; D unclear. CDR1 is SGDLS, CDR2 YYNGEE, per germline. This CDR3 has 15 amino acids. The ends were cut back, 1 base at V and 0 bases at J, with 11 bases in the middle. CDR3 DNA: TGTGCCAGCAGCGTATCGGACGGAAGCTCCTACGAGCAGTACTTC. It codes for CASSVSDGSSYEQYF.

This chain uses TRBV5-5 with TRBJ2-1; D ambiguous. V shed 2 bases and J shed 0 bases, with 6 bases lying between them. The CDR3 consists of 14 residues. The germline V gene has CDR1 SGHKS and CDR2 YYEKEE (reference sequence). The chain's CDR3 is CASSFLNSYNEQFF. CDR3 nucleotide sequence: TGTGCCAGCAGCTTCCTTAACTCCTACAATGAGCAGTTCTTC. The entire variable domain, with the rest obtained from reference TRBV5-5 and TRBJ2-1, is as follows: DAGVTQSPTHLIKTRGQQVTLRCSPISGHKSVSWYQQVLGQGPQFIFQYYEKEERGRGNFPDRFSARQFPNYSSELNVNALLLGDSALYLCASSFLNSYNEQFFGPGTRLTVL.

The chain has TRBV29-1 and TRBJ1-2, with 8 bases identical to TRBD1. After removal of 4 bases from V and 3 bases from J, the junction contained 10 bases not matched to a gene. Germline V CDR1 and CDR2: SQVTM, ANQGSEA. The CDR3 extends over 15 amino acids. For the CDR3, the DNA is TGCAGCGTTGCGTCCGGGACAGGTCCTTACTATGGCTACACCTTC. Translated: CSVASGTGPYYGYTF.

V and J are TRBV20-1 and TRBJ2-7; D is possibly TRBD1 or TRBD2 (6 bases each). The DNA end lines up better with TRBJ2-5; the J call may be wrong. The CDR3 is 13 amino acids. Germline V CDR1 and CDR2: DFQATT, SNEGSKA (reference sequence). The CDR3 nucleotides are TGCAGTGCTACAGAAGGGGGGAGGGAGACCCAGTACTTC. This sequence encodes CSATEGGRETQYF.

This clonotype has only a few counts. The chain has TRBV11-3 and TRBJ2-5; 7 positions match TRBD1. Per germline, CDR1 SGHNT and CDR2 YENEEA. This CDR3 is 14 amino acids long. V lost 6 bases, J lost 5 bases, and 9 bases stayed unmatched. The DNA for the CDR3 is TGTGCCAGCAGTTTACAGGGGTTCGAGGAGACCCAGTACTTC. The encoded protein is CASSLQGFEETQYF.